This T cell receptor (beta chain) stems from a study of regulatory T cells in long-lasting Graves disease. Study-wide context: Disease was considered persistent Graves' disease after over 5 years of antithyroid drugs (with positive TSH receptor antibodies).

V was clipped by 3 bases and J by 0 bases, with 5 bases between them. Germline CDR1 reads DFQATT; CDR2 reads SNEGSKA (reference sequence). This CDR3 is built from 12 residues. HTBI primers from iRepertoire and Arm-PCR of CDR3 regions yielded the TCR beta libraries. Each CDR3 protein gets one entry after TCRdb re-called the multiplex PCR reads with MiXCR. The table lists a few hundred thousand distinct CDR3 sequences, about a quarter of them singletons, with about 26% in the top ten. A few counts support this clonotype. Antigen specificity is unknown. Broader study findings: The study examined only peripheral blood, not thyroid tissue.

Noted time point: persistent/refractory GD, antithyroid drugs over 5 years with positive TRAb. Construction of the TCR library relied on RNA isolated from PBMCs. Clinicians diagnosed Graves' disease using American Thyroid Association guidelines. Blood from the periphery, about 9.7 milliliters in all, was drawn into EDTA tubes. The chain employs TRBV20-1 and TRBJ1-1; D gene ambiguous. The TCR originated in a female donor with Graves disease. The sample here was peripheral blood mononuclear cells (PBMCs), taken when the disease was refractory, from a patient treated with antithyroid drugs. In DNA form, the CDR3 reads TGCAGTGCTAGGTCCATGAACACTGAAGCTTTCTTT. It encodes CSARSMNTEAFF.